The 14 T cell receptor beta chains given below trace back to one sample, sequenced in a study of blood T cell repertoires in COVID-19. TCRdb keeps only in-frame clones here, not all; method: immunoSEQ multiplex PCR. The data contain approximately 180,000 clones, 70% to 90% of them seen just once; the ten biggest clones take up approximately 11%. Sequencing was done on a sample of peripheral blood. The receptor set was obtained from a human donor with active or convalescent COVID-19. The donor label of this sample is uncertain.

The chain combines TRBV6-5 with TRBJ1-5; 9 positions agree with TRBD1. V lost 5 bases, J lost 13 bases, and 3 bases stayed unmatched. The CDR3 contains 11 residues. The germline gives CDR1 MNHEY, CDR2 SVGAGI. The CDR3 sequence: CASSTGGRQHF. The CDR3 DNA sequence: TGTGCCAGCAGTACAGGGGGCAGGCAGCATTTT.

The chain combines TRBV7-8 with TRBJ2-7; D remains unclear. This CDR3 contains 11 residues. Germline V gives CDR1 SGHVS, CDR2 FQNEAQ. Deletions cut 5 bases from V and 4 bases from J, with 6 bases between. In DNA, the CDR3 is TGTGCCAGCAGCCAACTATACGAGCAGTACTTC. This codes for CASSQLYEQYF.

In this sample, this clone turned up a few times. The J gene is TRBJ1-2, the V gene TRBV11-2, with D tentatively TRBD1 (6 bases). Germline V gene sequence: CDR1 SGHAT, CDR2 FQNNGV. Trimming shortened V by 4 bases and J by 4 bases, and 7 bases separated the two germline ends. The CDR3 runs to 12 residues. CDR3 sequence (DNA): TGTGCCAGCAGCTCAGGGGTCTATGGCTACACCTTC. Translated: CASSSGVYGYTF.

The chain carries TRBV18 and TRBJ2-1; D is perhaps TRBD1 (6 bases). CDR1 and CDR2 (germline): KGHSH, LQKENI. This CDR3 has 16 residues. The germline V and J ends were trimmed by 8 bases and 1 base, with 18 bases remaining between them. DNA for the CDR3: TGTGCCAGCACCAACCTAGAGGGGGAATCCTACAATGAGCAGTTCTTC. This encodes CASTNLEGESYNEQFF. Full variable domain (missing parts from reference TRBV18 and TRBJ2-1): NAGVMQNPRHLVRRRGQEARLRCSPMKGHSHVYWYRQLPEEGLKFMVYLQKENIIDESGMPKERFSAEFPKEGPSILRIQQVVRGDSAAYFCASTNLEGESYNEQFFGPGTRLTVL.

The chain carries TRBV4-2 and TRBJ1-5, with TRBD1 as a possible D gene (5 bases). From germline, CDR1 is LGHNA and CDR2 YNFKEQ. CDR3 length equals 20 residues. V shed 0 bases and J shed 2 bases, with 23 bases lying between them. CDR3 region: CASSQDKKKAGPWGNQPQHF. For the CDR3, the DNA is TGTGCCAGCAGCCAAGATAAGAAGAAGGCAGGGCCCTGGGGCAATCAGCCCCAGCATTTT.

The gene calls are TRBV11-2 and TRBJ1-6; the D gene is possibly TRBD1 (5 bases). The CDR3 contains 15 residues. V shed 4 bases and J shed 0 bases, with 7 bases lying between them. Per the germline V gene, CDR1 is SGHAT and CDR2 is FQNNGV. The CDR3 DNA follows: TGTGCCAGCAGCTATGACAGCTCCTATAATTCACCCCTCCACTTT. Its protein product is CASSYDSSYNSPLHF.

The V gene is TRBV6-5, the J gene TRBJ2-1, with TRBD2 identical over 12 bases. This CDR3 spans 13 amino acids. Germline CDR1 reads MNHEY; CDR2 reads SVGAGI. The J segment lost 13 bases and the V segment lost 6 bases, leaving 7 bases of the junction unmatched. The CDR3 reads CASRPTSGGRQFF. Here the CDR3 DNA reads TGTGCCAGCAGGCCTACTAGCGGGGGGCGCCAGTTCTTC.

This chain joins TRBV18 and TRBJ1-1, with D possibly matching TRBD1 (6 bases). The CDR3 runs to 14 residues. Germline V lookup: CDR1 KGHSH, CDR2 LQKENI. V lost 6 bases, J lost 1 base, and 12 bases lay in between. The CDR3 loop reads CASSLGAGNTEAFF. The CDR3 DNA follows: TGTGCCAGCTCCCTGGGGGCGGGGAACACTGAAGCTTTCTTT.

J is TRBJ2-5 and V is TRBV7-9; D is perhaps TRBD1 (6 bases). CDR1 and CDR2 from the germline V gene are SEHNR and FQNEAQ (reference sequence). The ends were cut back, 5 bases at V and 3 bases at J, with 13 bases in the middle. The CDR3 totals 14 residues. The CDR3 DNA reads as TGTGCCAGCAGCCCTCCCCCAGGGGAAGAGACCCAGTACTTC. Its protein is CASSPPPGEETQYF.

This clone was detected only once. The chain uses TRBV2 and TRBJ2-5, with 9 bases lining up with TRBD2. This CDR3 region has 15 residues. Losses at the gene ends were 6 bases for V and 1 base for J; bases not matched to a gene: 6. Germline lookup yields CDR1 SNHLY and CDR2 FYNNEI. CDR3 region: CASSRAGGSQETQYF. DNA for the CDR3: TGTGCCAGCAGCAGAGCGGGAGGTTCCCAAGAGACCCAGTACTTC.

The chain couples TRBV5-1 to TRBJ2-5, with D possibly matching TRBD2 (5 bases). This CDR3 contains 15 residues. CDR1 and CDR2 (germline): SGHRS, YFSETQ. Trimming cost V 0 bases and J 7 bases, with 16 bases left between them. CDR3 amino acids: CASSLASGMIWTQYF. The CDR3 region has the DNA TGCGCCAGCAGCTTGGCCTCGGGGATGATATGGACCCAGTACTTC.

CDR3 DNA sequence: TGTGCCAGCAGCTTGAGACAGTCCCCCTCCTACGAGCAGTACTTC. Amino acid sequence: CASSLRQSPSYEQYF. The V and J genes are TRBV5-4 and TRBJ2-7; maybe TRBD1 (5 bases). V lost 1 base, J lost 0 bases, and 11 bases lay in between. Germline loops: CDR1 SGHNT, CDR2 YYREEE (reference sequence). CDR3 length: 15 amino acids.

The V and J genes are TRBV5-1 and TRBJ1-4; D unresolved. The CDR3 has 14 amino acids. The V end was cut by 5 bases, the J end by 8 bases, with 16 bases between. Germline CDR1 reads SGHRS; CDR2 reads YFSETQ. The CDR3 is CASSVGATFEKLFF. DNA of the CDR3: TGCGCCAGCAGTGTCGGAGCCACGTTCGAAAAACTGTTTTTT.

This clone has a single count. The chain has TRBV28 and TRBJ1-1, with D maybe TRBD1 (5 bases). The CDR3 runs 13 residues. The V gene lost 6 bases and the J gene lost 7 bases, with 15 bases spanning the gap. Germline V gene sequence: CDR1 MDHEN, CDR2 SYDVKM. CDR3 sequence: CASRTSGGNEAFF. The CDR3 DNA reads TGTGCCAGCAGGACGTCTGGGGGGAATGAAGCTTTCTTT.